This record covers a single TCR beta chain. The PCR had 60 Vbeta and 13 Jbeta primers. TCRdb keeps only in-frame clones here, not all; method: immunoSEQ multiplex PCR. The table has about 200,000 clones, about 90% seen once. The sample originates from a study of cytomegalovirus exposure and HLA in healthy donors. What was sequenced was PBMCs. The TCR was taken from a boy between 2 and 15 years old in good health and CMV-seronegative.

CDR3 nucleotide sequence: TGCGCCAGCAGCCGGACAGCCAGTAATGAAAAACTGTTTTTT. This sequence encodes CASSRTASNEKLFF. The V gene is TRBV5-1, the J gene TRBJ1-4; a weak D match, TRBD1 (6 bases). The germline gives CDR1 SGHRS, CDR2 YFSETQ. The CDR3 contains 14 residues. V was trimmed by 4 bases and J by 4 bases, leaving 11 bases between them.